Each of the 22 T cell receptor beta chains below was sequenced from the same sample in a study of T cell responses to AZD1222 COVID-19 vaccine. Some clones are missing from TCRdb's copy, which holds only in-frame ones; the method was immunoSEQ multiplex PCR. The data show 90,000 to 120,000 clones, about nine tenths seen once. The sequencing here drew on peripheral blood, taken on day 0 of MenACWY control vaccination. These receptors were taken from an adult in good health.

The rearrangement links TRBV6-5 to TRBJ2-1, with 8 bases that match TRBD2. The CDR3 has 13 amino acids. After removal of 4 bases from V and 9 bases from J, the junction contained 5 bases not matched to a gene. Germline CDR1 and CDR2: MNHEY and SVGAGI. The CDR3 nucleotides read TGTGCCAGCAGTTCCCGGGGGGGTGGTGAGCAGTTCTTC. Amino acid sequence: CASSSRGGGEQFF.

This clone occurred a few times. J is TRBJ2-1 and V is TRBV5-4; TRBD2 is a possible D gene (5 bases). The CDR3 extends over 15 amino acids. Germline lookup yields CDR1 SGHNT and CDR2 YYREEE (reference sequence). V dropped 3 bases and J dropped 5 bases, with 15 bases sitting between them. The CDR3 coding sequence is TGTGCCAGCAGCTGGATCCCCCTCGGGAACAATGAGCAGTTCTTC. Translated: CASSWIPLGNNEQFF.

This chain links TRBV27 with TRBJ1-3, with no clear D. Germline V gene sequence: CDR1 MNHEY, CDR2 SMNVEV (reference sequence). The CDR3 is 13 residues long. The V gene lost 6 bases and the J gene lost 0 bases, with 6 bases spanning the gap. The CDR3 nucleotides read TGTGCCAGCAGCCCAACCTCTGGAAACACCATATATTTT. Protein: CASSPTSGNTIYF.

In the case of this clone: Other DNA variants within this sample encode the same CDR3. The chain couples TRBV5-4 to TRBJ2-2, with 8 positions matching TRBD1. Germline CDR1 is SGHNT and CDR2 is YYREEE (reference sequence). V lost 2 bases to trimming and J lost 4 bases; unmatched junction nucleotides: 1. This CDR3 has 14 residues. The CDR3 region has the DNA TGTGCCAGCAGCTTACAGGGGGGCACCGGGGAGCTGTTTTTT. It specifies CASSLQGGTGELFF. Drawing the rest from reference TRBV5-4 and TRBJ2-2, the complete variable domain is ETGVTQSPTHLIKTRGQQVTLRCSSQSGHNTVSWYQQALGQGPQFIFQYYREEENGRGNFPPRFSGLQFPNYSSELNVNALELDDSALYLCASSLQGGTGELFFGEGSRLTVL.

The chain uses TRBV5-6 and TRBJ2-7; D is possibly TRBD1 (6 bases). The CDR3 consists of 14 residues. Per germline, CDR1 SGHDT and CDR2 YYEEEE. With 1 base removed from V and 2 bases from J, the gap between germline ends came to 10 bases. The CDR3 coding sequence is TGTGCCAGCAGCTTGCGACAGGAGGCCTACGAGCAGTACTTC. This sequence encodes CASSLRQEAYEQYF.

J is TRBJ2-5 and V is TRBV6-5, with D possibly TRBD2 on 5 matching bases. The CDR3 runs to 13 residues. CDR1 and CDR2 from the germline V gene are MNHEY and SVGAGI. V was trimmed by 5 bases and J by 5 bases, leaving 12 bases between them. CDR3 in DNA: TGTGCCAGCAGTCTACTAGTTTGGGAGACCCAGTACTTC. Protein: CASSLLVWETQYF.

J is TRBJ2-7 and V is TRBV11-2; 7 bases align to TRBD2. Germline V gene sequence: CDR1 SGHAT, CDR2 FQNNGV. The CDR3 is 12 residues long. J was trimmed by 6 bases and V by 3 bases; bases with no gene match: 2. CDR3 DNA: TGTGCCAGCAGCTTGGGCGGGGGCGAGCAGTACTTC. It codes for CASSLGGGEQYF.

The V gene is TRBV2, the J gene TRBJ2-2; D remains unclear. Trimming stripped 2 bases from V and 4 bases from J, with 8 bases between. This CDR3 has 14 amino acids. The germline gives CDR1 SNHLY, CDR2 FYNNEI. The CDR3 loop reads CASSENQITGELFF. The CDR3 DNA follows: TGTGCCAGCAGTGAAAACCAAATCACCGGGGAGCTGTTTTTT. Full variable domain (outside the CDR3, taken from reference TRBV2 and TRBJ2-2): EPEVTQTPSHQVTQMGQEVILRCVPISNHLYFYWYRQILGQKVEFLVSFYNNEISEKSEIFDDQFSVERPDGSNFTLKIRSTKLEDSAMYFCASSENQITGELFFGEGSRLTVL.

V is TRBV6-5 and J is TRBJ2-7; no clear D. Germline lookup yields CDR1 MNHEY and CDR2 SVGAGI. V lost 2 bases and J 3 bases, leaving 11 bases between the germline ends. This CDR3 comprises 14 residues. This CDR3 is CASSYPSPGYEQYF. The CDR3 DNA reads TGTGCCAGCAGTTACCCATCCCCGGGCTACGAGCAGTACTTC.

CDR3 residues: CATSDVRSSGNTIYF. The CDR3 region has the DNA TGTGCCACCAGTGATGTACGGAGTTCTGGAAACACCATATATTTT. The chain employs TRBV24-1 and TRBJ1-3; no clear D gene. The CDR3 has 15 residues. CDR1 and CDR2 from the germline V gene are KGHDR and SFDVKD. V was cut by 3 bases and J by 1 base, with 9 bases left in between.

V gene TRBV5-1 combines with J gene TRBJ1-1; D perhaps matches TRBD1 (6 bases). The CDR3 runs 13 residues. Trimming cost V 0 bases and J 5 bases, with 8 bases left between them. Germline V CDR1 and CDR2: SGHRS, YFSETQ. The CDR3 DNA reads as TGCGCCAGCAGCTTGGGGGGGCGAACTGAAGCTTTCTTT. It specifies CASSLGGRTEAFF.

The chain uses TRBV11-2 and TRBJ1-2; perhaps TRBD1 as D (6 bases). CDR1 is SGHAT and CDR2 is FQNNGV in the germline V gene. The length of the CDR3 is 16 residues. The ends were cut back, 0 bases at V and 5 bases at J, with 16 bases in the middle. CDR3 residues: CASSLDLGGGSYGYTF. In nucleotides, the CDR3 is TGTGCCAGCAGCTTAGACCTCGGAGGGGGGTCTTATGGCTACACCTTC.

The CDR3: CASSLPTSQETQYF. CDR3 nucleotide sequence: TGTGCCAGCAGCTTACCGACAAGCCAAGAGACCCAGTACTTC. The rearrangement uses TRBV13 and TRBJ2-5, with D uncertain. In germline, CDR1 is PRHDT, CDR2 FYEKMQ (reference sequence). Trimming stripped 2 bases from V and 1 base from J, with 8 bases between. This CDR3 is 14 amino acids long.

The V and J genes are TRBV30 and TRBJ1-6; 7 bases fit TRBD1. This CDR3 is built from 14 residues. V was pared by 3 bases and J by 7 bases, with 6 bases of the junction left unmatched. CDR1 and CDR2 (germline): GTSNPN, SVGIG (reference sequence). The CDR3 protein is CAWSPGTDNSPLHF. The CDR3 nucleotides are TGTGCCTGGAGCCCCGGGACAGACAATTCACCCCTCCACTTT.

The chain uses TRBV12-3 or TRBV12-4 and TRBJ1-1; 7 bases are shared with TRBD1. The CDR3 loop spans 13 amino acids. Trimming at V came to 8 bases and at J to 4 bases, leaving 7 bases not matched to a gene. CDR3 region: CASGDREGTEAFF. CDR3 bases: TGTGCCAGCGGCGACAGGGAAGGCACTGAAGCTTTCTTT.

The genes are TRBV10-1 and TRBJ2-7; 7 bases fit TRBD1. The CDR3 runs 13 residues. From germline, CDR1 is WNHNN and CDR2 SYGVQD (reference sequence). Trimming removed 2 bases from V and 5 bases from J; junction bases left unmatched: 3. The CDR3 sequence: CASSEGQVHEQYF. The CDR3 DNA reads TGCGCCAGCAGTGAGGGACAGGTCCACGAGCAGTACTTC.

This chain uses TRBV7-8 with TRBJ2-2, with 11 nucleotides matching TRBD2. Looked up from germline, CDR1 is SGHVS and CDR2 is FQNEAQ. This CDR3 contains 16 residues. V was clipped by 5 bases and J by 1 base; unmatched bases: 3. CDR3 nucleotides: TGTGCCAGCAGCCGACTAGCGGGGAGGAACACCGGGGAGCTGTTTTTT. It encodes CASSRLAGRNTGELFF.

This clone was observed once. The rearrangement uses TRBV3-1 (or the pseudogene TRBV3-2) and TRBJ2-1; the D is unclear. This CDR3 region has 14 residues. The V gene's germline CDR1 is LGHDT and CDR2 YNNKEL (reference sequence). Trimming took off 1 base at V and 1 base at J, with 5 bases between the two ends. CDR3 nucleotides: TGTGCCAGCAGCCAAGCAGCTTCCTACAATGAGCAGTTCTTC. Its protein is CASSQAASYNEQFF.

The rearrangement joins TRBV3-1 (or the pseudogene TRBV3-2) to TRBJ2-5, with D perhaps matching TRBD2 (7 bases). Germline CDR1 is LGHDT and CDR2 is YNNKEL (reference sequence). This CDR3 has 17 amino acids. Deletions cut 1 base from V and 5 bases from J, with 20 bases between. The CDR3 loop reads CASSQGLGGPGQETQYF. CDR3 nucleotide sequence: TGTGCCAGCAGCCAAGGTCTGGGGGGGCCTGGCCAGGAGACCCAGTACTTC.

CDR3 sequence (DNA): TGTGCCAGCAGCTTGGCTGAAAAACTGTTTTTT. Its protein is CASSLAEKLFF. The chain has TRBV11-2 and TRBJ1-4; D not certain. Germline CDR1 and CDR2: SGHAT and FQNNGV. The CDR3 loop spans 11 amino acids. V was trimmed by 3 bases and J by 7 bases, leaving 3 bases between them. Using reference TRBV11-2 and TRBJ1-4 for the parts outside the CDR3, the full variable domain is EAGVAQSPRYKIIEKRQSVAFWCNPISGHATLYWYQQILGQGPKLLIQFQNNGVVDDSQLPKDRFSAERLKGVDSTLKIQPAKLEDSAVYLCASSLAEKLFFGSGTQLSVL.

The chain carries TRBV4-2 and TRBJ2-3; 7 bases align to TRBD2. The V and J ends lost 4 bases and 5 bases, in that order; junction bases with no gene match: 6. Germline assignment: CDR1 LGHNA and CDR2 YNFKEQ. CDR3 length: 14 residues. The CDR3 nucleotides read TGTGCCAGCAGCCCCCGGGAGGAGGGAGATACGCAGTATTTT. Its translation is CASSPREEGDTQYF.

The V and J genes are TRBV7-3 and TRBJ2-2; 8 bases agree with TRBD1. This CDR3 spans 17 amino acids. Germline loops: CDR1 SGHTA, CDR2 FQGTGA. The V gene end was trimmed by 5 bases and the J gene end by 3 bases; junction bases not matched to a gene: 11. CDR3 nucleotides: TGTGCCAGCAGCCGACACCCCCAGGGGGCGGACACCGGGGAGCTGTTTTTT. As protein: CASSRHPQGADTGELFF. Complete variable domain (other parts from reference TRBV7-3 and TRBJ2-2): GAGVSQTPSNKVTEKGKYVELRCDPISGHTALYWYRQSLGQGPEFLIYFQGTGAADDSGLPNDRFFAVRPEGSVSTLKIQRTERGDSAVYLCASSRHPQGADTGELFFGEGSRLTVL.